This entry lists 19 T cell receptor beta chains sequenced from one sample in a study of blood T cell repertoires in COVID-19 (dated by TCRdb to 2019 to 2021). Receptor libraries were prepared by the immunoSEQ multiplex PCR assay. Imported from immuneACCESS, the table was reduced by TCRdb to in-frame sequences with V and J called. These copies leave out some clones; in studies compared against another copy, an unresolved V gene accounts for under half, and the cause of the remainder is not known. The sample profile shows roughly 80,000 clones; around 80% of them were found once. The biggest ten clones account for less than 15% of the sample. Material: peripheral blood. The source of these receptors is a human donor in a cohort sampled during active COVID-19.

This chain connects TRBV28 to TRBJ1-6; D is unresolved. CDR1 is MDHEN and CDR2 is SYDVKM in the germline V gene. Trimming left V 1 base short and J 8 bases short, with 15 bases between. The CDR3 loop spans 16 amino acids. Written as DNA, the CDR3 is TGTGCCAGCAGTTTATTCTATTCGAGGGCCTATTCACCCCTCCACTTT. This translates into CASSLFYSRAYSPLHF.

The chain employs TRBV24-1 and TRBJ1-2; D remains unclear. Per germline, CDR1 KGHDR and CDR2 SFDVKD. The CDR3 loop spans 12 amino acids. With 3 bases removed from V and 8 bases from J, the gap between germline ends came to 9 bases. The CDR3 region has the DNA TGTGCCACCAGTGATCCCCCCGGGGGCTACACCTTC. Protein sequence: CATSDPPGGYTF.

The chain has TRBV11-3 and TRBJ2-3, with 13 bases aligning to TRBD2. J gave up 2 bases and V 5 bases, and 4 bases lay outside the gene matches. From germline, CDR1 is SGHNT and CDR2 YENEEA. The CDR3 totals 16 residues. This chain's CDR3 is CASSPGLAGATDTQYF. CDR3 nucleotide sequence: TGTGCCAGCAGCCCCGGACTAGCGGGGGCCACAGATACGCAGTATTTT.

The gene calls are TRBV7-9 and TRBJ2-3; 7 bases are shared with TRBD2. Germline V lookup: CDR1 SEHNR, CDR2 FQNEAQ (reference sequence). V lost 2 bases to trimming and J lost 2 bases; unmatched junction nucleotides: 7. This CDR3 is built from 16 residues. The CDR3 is CASSLLRGTPTDTQYF. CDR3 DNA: TGTGCCAGCAGCTTATTGCGGGGGACCCCCACAGATACGCAGTATTTT.

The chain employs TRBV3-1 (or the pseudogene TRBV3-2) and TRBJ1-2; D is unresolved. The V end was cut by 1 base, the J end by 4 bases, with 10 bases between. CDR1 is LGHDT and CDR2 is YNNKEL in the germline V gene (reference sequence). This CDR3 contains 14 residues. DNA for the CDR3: TGTGCCAGCAGCCAAGTTGGCACCTCCTATGGCTACACCTTC. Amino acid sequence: CASSQVGTSYGYTF.

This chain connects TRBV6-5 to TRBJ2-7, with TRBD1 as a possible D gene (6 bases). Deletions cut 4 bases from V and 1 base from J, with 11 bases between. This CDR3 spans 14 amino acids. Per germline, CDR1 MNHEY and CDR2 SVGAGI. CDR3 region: CASSFNRESYEQYF. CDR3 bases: TGTGCCAGCAGTTTTAACAGGGAATCCTACGAGCAGTACTTC.

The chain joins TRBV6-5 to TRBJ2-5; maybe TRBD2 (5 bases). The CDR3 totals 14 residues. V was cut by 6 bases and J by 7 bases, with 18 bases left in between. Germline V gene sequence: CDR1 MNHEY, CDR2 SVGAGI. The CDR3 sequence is CASRGSYTEGTQYF. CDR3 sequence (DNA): TGTGCCAGCAGGGGGAGCTACACCGAGGGGACCCAGTACTTC.

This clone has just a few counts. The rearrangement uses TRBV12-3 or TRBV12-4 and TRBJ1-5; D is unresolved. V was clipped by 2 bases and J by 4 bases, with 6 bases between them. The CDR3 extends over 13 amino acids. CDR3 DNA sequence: TGTGCCAGCAGTTTACGGGATAATCAGCCCCAGCATTTT. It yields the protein CASSLRDNQPQHF.

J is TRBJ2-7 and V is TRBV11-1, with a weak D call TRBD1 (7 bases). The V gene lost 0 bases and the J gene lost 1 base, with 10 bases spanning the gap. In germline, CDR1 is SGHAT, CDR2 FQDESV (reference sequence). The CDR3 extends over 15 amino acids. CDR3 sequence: CASSLARGVSYEQYF. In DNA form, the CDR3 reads TGTGCCAGCAGCTTAGCCAGGGGGGTATCCTACGAGCAGTACTTC.

CDR3 nucleotide sequence: TGTGCCATCCGACGAGGGGCGGGGGAAGATACGCAGTATTTT. This codes for CAIRRGAGEDTQYF. The gene calls are TRBV10-3 and TRBJ2-3; 7 nucleotides line up with TRBD2. Looked up from germline, CDR1 is ENHRY and CDR2 is SYGVKD. The CDR3 sequence is 14 residues long. The trim removed 8 bases at V and 5 bases at J, leaving 10 bases unmatched.

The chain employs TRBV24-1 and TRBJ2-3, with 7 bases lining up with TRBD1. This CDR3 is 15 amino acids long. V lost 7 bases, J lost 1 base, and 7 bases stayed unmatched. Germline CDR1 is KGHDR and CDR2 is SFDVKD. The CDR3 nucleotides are TGTGCCACCAGCAGGGGGTATCAGGGCACAGATACGCAGTATTTT. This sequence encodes CATSRGYQGTDTQYF.

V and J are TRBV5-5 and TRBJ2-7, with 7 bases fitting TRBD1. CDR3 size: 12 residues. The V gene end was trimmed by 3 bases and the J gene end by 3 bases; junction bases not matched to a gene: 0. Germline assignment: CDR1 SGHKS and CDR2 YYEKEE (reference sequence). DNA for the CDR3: TGTGCCAGCAGCTGGACAGGCTACGAGCAGTACTTC. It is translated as CASSWTGYEQYF.

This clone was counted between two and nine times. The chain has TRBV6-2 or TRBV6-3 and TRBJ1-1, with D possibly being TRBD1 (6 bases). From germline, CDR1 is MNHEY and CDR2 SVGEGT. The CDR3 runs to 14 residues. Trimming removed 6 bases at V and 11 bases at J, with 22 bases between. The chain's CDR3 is CASSPFVSGEYAFF. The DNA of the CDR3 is TGTGCCAGCAGCCCCTTCGTGTCAGGGGAGTACGCTTTCTTT.

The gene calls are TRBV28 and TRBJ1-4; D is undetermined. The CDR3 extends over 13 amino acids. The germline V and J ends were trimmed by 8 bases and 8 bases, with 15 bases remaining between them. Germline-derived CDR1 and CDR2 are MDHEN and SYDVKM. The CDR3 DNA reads TGTGCCAGCCAGGACTCGGGTGGGGAAAAACTGTTTTTT. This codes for CASQDSGGEKLFF.

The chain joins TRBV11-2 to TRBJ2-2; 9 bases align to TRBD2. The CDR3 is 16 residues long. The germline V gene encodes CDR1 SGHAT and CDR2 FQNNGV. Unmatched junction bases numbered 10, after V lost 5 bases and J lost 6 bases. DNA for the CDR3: TGTGCCAGCAGCACGAGGCGGGGGGGAGCACCCGGGGAGCTGTTTTTT. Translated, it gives CASSTRRGGAPGELFF.

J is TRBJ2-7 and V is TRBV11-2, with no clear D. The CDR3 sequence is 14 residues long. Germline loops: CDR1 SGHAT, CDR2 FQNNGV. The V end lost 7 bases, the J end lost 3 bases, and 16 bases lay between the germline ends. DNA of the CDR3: TGTGCCAGCACCCCGGGTCCTAACAACTACGAGCAGTACTTC. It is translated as CASTPGPNNYEQYF.

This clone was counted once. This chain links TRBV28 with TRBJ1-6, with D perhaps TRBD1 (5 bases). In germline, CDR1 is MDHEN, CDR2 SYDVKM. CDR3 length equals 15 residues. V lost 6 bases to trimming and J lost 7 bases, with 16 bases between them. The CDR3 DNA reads TGTGCCAGCAGGTTAAGCCTCGGGGGGAATTCACCCCTCCACTTT. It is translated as CASRLSLGGNSPLHF.

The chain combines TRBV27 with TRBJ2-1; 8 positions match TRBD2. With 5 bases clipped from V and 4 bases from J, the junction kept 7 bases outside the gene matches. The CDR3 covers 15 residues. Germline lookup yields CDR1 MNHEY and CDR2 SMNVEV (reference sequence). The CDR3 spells CASSLTGGDYNEQFF. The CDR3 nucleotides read TGTGCCAGCAGTCTTACGGGGGGGGATTACAATGAGCAGTTCTTC.

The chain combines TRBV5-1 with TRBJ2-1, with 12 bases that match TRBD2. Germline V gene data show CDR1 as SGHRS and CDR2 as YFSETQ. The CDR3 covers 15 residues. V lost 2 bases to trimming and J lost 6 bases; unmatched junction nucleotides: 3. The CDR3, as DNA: TGCGCCAGCAGCTTTCTAGCGGGGGGGCCCAATGAGCAGTTCTTC. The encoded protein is CASSFLAGGPNEQFF. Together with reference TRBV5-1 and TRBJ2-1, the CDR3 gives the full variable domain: KAGVTQTPRYLIKTRGQQVTLSCSPISGHRSVSWYQQTPGQGLQFLFEYFSETQRNKGNFPGRFSGRQFSNSRSEMNVSTLELGDSALYLCASSFLAGGPNEQFFGPGTRLTVL.